Listed below are T cell receptor beta chains from one sample, sequenced in a study of tumor and adjacent non-tumor tissue in lung cancer. TCRdb called the multiplex PCR reads again in MiXCR, with one record for every CDR3 protein. The data hold under 100,000 distinct CDR3 sequences, with around 70% observed a single time. The sequenced sample was lung tumor tissue. Receptors originate from a woman between 65 and 79 years old with non-small cell lung cancer. Each CDR3 is given with its conserved first and last residue. The order of the fields is D gene, clone size, J gene, V gene, CDR3 DNA, CDR3 protein. D genes are given only for firm matches. Not every row has a clone size; where given, it reads once, few, many or a size class.

>NA|NA|TRBJ2-5|TRBV29-1
TGCAGCGTCGCAGATACAGGGGGGGAGACCCATTACTTC
CSVADTGGETHYF
>NA|many|TRBJ1-5|TRBV30
TGTGCCTGGAGTGTACAGGACAATCAGCCCCAGCATTTT
CAWSVQDNQPQHF
>NA|NA|TRBJ1-5|TRBV12-3/TRBV12-4
TGTGCCAGCAGTTTCCTAGGCCTCAATCAGCCCCAGCATTTT
CASSFLGLNQPQHF
>TRBD2|few|TRBJ2-5|TRBV20-1
TGCAGCATTGCCCCCGGAACTAGCGGGGACCAAGAGACCCAGTACTTC
CSIAPGTSGDQETQYF
>TRBD1|NA|TRBJ2-1|TRBV4-2
TGTGCCAGCAGCCACGGAACAGGGGAGACCGACAATGAGCGGTTCTTC
CASSHGTGETDNERFF
>TRBD2|NA|TRBJ2-3|TRBV29-1
TGCAGTGTTAAAGGACTAGATCCCGAAGATACGGAGTATTTT
CSVKGLDPEDTEYF
>NA|NA|TRBJ2-7|TRBV29-1
TGCAGCGTCACCAGGGGTAGCGGAAACTCCTACGAGCAGTACTTC
CSVTRGSGNSYEQYF
>TRBD1|few|TRBJ1-2|TRBV2
TGTGCCAGCAGTGTGCAGACAGGGTCTCATGGCTACACCTTC
CASSVQTGSHGYTF
>TRBD1|NA|TRBJ2-2|TRBV20-1
TGCAGTGCTAGGGTGGGACAGAGCGTCACCGGGGAGCTGTTCTTT
CSARVGQSVTGELFF
>NA|few|TRBJ1-3|TRBV2
TGTGCCAGCAGTGAAGGTTTTCTGGAGGAACTTGGAAACACCATATATTTT
CASSEGFLEELGNTIYF
>TRBD1|medium-sized|TRBJ1-6|TRBV12-3/TRBV12-4
TGTGCCAGCAGTTTATGGGACAGGGGGCCGGGCAGACCCCTCCACTTT
CASSLWDRGPGRPLHF
>NA|NA|TRBJ2-7|TRBV20-1
TGCAGTGCTCCATGGCAGGGGCAGAGCGGGCAGTACTTC
CSAPWQGQSGQYF
>NA|NA|TRBJ2-7|TRBV12-3/TRBV12-4
TGTACCAGCAGTCTTAGCCCCAGGGCGATGGAGTACTTC
CTSSLSPRAMEYF
>NA|few|TRBJ2-1|TRBV24-1
TGTGCCACCAGTGACCCCGCCTCATTCAATGAGCAGTTCTTC
CATSDPASFNEQFF
>NA|NA|TRBJ1-5|TRBV6-1
TGTGCCAGCAGTGGAGGACGGTGTCAGCCCCAGCATTTT
CASSGGRCQPQHF
>NA|NA|TRBJ1-1|TRBV7-8
TGTGCCGGCAGCCTAGGGGGGCCAGCCACAAACACTGAAGCTTTCTTT
CAGSLGGPATNTEAFF
>TRBD2|NA|TRBJ2-1|TRBV11-3
TGTGCCGGCAGCTTAGGATTAGCGGGATATAATGAGCGGTTCTTC
CAGSLGLAGYNERFF
>NA|NA|TRBJ2-1|TRBV6-2/TRBV6-3
TGTGCCAGCAGTTATACTAGGGCGGGATGCCCCTACAATAAGCAGTTCTTC
CASSYTRAGCPYNKQFF
>NA|NA|TRBJ1-1|TRBV11-2
TGTGCCACCAGCTTCGATCCGGGGAACAGTGAAGCTTTCTTT
CATSFDPGNSEAFF
>NA|NA|TRBJ2-1|TRBV12-3/TRBV12-4
TGTGCCAGCAGTTTCGCCGGGGTTAGCTCCAAAGAGCAGTTCTTC
CASSFAGVSSKEQFF
>NA|few|TRBJ2-5|TRBV5-6
TGTGCCAACAGCTTGGCAGGTCAAGAGACCCAGTACTTC
CANSLAGQETQYF
>NA|NA|TRBJ1-2|TRBV28
TGTGCCTGCAGCAACCCCAGGGTTCTCTATGGCTACACCTTC
CACSNPRVLYGYTF
>NA|NA|TRBJ1-2|TRBV11-1
TGTGTCGGCAGTCATTTGGGAGTTGGCTATGGCTACACCTTC
CVGSHLGVGYGYTF
>TRBD2|many|TRBJ2-1|TRBV29-1
TGCAGCGTCCCCACTAGCGGTTCCTACAATGAGCAGTTCTTC
CSVPTSGSYNEQFF
>NA|NA|TRBJ1-1|TRBV5-1
TGCGGCAGCAGCACCCGGGACGGCGCTTCCATGAACACTGAAGCTTTCTTT
CGSSTRDGASMNTEAFF
>NA|NA|TRBJ2-3|TRBV4-1
TGCGCCAGCAGCCATGCCCACCTCTTCACAGATACGCAGTATTTT
CASSHAHLFTDTQYF
>NA|many|TRBJ1-5|TRBV29-1
TGCGGCGTTGAAGCCGATAATCAGCCCCAGCATTTT
CGVEADNQPQHF
>NA|NA|TRBJ2-1|TRBV18
TGTGCCAGCTCACGGGGCATGTCCCAGTTCTTC
CASSRGMSQFF
>NA|NA|TRBJ2-7|TRBV6-2/TRBV6-3
TGTGCCAGCAGCTACTCGTCCTACGAGCAGTACTTC
CASSYSSYEQYF
>TRBD2|NA|TRBJ2-5|TRBV11-1
TGTGCCAGCAGCTTAAAGGCGGGAGGGCATGAGACCCGGTACTTC
CASSLKAGGHETRYF
>NA|once|TRBJ2-2|TRBV4-2
TGTGCCAGCAGCCGATATTGGACCACGAACACCGGGGAGCTGTTTTTT
CASSRYWTTNTGELFF